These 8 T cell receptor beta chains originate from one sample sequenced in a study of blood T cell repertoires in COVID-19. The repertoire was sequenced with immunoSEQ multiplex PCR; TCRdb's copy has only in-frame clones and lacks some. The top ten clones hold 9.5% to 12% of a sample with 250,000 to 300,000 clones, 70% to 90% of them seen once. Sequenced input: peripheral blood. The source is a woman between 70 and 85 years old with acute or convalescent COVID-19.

The chain's CDR3 is CASSGRGTGQHGYTF. CDR3 sequence (DNA): TGTGCCAGTAGTGGGAGGGGGACGGGTCAGCATGGCTACACCTTC. The chain links TRBV19 to TRBJ1-2; D is possibly TRBD1 (6 bases). Germline V lookup: CDR1 LNHDA, CDR2 SQIVND (reference sequence). There are 15 residues in the CDR3. The V end lost 5 bases, the J end lost 6 bases, and 19 bases lay between the germline ends.

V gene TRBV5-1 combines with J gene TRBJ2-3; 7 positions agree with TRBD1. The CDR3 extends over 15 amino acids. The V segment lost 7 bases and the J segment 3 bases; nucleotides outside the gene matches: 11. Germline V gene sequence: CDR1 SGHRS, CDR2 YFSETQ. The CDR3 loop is CASGISTGMTDTQYF. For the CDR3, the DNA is TGCGCCAGCGGTATTTCGACAGGGATGACAGATACGCAGTATTTT.

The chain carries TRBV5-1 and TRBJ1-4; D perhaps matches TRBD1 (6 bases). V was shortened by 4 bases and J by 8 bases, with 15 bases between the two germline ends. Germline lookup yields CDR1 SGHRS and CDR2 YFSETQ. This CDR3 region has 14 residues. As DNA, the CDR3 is TGCGCCAGCAGCGACGGACGGGGACAAGAAAAACTGTTTTTT. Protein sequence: CASSDGRGQEKLFF.

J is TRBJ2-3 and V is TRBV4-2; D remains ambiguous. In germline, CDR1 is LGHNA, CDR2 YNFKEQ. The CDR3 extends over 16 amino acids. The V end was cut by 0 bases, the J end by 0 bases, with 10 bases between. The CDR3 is CASSQELSRSTDTQYF. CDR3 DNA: TGTGCCAGCAGCCAAGAACTATCCAGAAGCACAGATACGCAGTATTTT.

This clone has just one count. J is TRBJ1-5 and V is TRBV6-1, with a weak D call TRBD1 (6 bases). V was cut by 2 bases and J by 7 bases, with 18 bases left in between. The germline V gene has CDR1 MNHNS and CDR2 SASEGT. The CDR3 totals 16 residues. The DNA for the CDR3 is TGTGCCAGCAGTGAACTCCGGACAGCTAAGCGGCAGCCCCAGCATTTT. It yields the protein CASSELRTAKRQPQHF.

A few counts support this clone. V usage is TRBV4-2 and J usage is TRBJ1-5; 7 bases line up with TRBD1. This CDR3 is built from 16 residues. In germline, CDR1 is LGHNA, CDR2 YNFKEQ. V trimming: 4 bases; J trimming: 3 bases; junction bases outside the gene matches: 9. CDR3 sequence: CASSLSAGTVNQPQHF. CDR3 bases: TGTGCCAGCAGCCTATCTGCCGGGACAGTCAATCAGCCCCAGCATTTT.

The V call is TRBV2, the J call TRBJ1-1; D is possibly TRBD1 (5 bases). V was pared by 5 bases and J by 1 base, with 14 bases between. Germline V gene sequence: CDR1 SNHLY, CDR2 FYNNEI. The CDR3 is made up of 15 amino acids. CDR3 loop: CASSKQALQNTEAFF. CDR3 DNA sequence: TGTGCCAGCAGTAAACAGGCACTACAGAACACTGAAGCTTTCTTT.

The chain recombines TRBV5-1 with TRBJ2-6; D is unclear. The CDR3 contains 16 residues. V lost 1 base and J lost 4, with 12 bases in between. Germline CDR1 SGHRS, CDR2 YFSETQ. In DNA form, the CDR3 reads TGCGCCAGCAGCTTGCAATCTGGGCCAGGGGCCAACGTCCTGACTTTC. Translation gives CASSLQSGPGANVLTF.